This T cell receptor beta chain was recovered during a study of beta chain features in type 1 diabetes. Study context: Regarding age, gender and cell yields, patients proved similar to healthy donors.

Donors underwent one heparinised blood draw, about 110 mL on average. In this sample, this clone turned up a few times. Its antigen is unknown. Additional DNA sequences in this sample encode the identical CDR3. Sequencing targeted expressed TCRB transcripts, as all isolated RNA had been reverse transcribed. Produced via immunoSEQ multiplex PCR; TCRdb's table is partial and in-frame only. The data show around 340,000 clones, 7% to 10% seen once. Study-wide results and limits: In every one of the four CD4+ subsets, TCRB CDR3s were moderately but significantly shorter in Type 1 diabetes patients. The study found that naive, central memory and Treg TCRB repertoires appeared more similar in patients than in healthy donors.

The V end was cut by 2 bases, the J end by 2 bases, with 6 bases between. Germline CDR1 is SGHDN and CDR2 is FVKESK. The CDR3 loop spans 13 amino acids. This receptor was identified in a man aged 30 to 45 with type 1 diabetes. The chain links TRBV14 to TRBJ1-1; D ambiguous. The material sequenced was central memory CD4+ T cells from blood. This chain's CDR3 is CASSQSFNTEAFF. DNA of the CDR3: TGTGCCAGCAGCCAATCTTTTAACACTGAAGCTTTCTTT.